A single sample is the source of the 26 T cell receptor beta chains below, sequenced in a study of kidney transplant recipient with SARS-CoV-2 infection. TCRdb ran MiXCR on the reads and lists one entry per CDR3 protein. The sample includes roughly 230,000 distinct CDR3 sequences, around 30% of them seen just once. Sequences were derived from a blood sample, sampled at baseline and on day 111 from a kidney transplant recipient. These TCRs come from a male patient aged 30 to 39 who had COVID-19 and was a kidney transplant recipient. Some of these T cells may belong to the graft donor.

On this clonotype: A read error is possible here, since a much larger clone lies one base away. The V call is TRBV29-1, the J call TRBJ2-1; D gene ambiguous. Germline values: CDR1 SQVTM, CDR2 ANQGSEA. The CDR3 extends over 14 amino acids. Trimming took off 4 bases at V and 4 bases at J, with 14 bases between the two ends. The chain's CDR3 is CSVVGLSAYNEQFF. CDR3 coding DNA: TGCAGCGTTGTTGGGCTGAGTGCTTACAATGAGCAGTTCTTC.

The chain combines TRBV7-9 with TRBJ2-1; 7 bases are a match to TRBD2. The CDR3 sequence is 16 residues long. CDR1 SEHNR and CDR2 FQNEAQ come from the germline V gene (reference sequence). The junction had 10 bases not matched to a gene; V was cut back by 2 bases and J by 6 bases. The CDR3 coding sequence is TGTGCCAGCAGCTTAAGGGCGGGGGATCCGGGCAATGAGCAGTTCTTC. Translating it yields CASSLRAGDPGNEQFF.

On this clonotype: A read error is possible here, since a much larger clone lies one base away. The CDR3 spells CGSSVVSPISFSETQYF. CDR3 DNA sequence: TGTGGCAGCAGCGTCGTGTCTCCCATTTCTTTCTCTGAGACCCAGTACTTC. This chain uses TRBV3-1 with TRBJ2-5, with D unclear. Germline CDR1 and CDR2: LGHDT and YNNKEL (reference sequence). CDR3 length: 17 amino acids.

This clonotype was counted at least ten times. The chain recombines TRBV20-1 with TRBJ1-4; tentatively, D is TRBD1 (6 bases). Germline CDR1 and CDR2: DFQATT and SNEGSKA (reference sequence). The CDR3 consists of 15 residues. CDR3 coding DNA: TGCAGCGCGAGGATACAGGGTTACACTAATGAAAAACTGTTTTTT. As protein: CSARIQGYTNEKLFF.

This clonotype was seen a handful of times. The chain is built from TRBV4-1 and TRBJ2-5; TRBD1 is a possible D gene (6 bases). Germline values: CDR1 MGHRA, CDR2 YSYEKL. The V end was cut by 1 base, the J end by 7 bases, with 10 bases between. This CDR3 has 13 residues. The CDR3 loop is CASSQVPGATQYF. The CDR3 region has the DNA TGCGCCAGCAGCCAAGTACCAGGGGCGACCCAGTACTTC.

Notes on this clonotype: With a much larger clone just one base away, this may be a read error. J is TRBJ1-4 and V is TRBV28; the D is unclear. The CDR3 spans 13 residues. Germline V CDR1 and CDR2: MDHEN, SYDVKM. The CDR3 loop reads CTSMGGTNEKLFF. In DNA form, the CDR3 reads TGTACCAGCATGGGAGGGACTAATGAAAAACTGTTTTTT.

V and J are TRBV7-9 and TRBJ2-6, with TRBD2 matching over 9 bases. The CDR3 contains 17 residues. Per germline, CDR1 SEHNR and CDR2 FQNEAQ (reference sequence). Losses at the gene ends were 8 bases for V and 0 bases for J; bases not matched to a gene: 8. CDR3 sequence reads: CASGPLAGISGANVLTF. As DNA, the CDR3 is TGTGCCAGCGGTCCTCTAGCGGGGATCTCTGGGGCCAACGTCCTGACTTTC.

The sample holds a few counts of this clonotype. The chain employs TRBV7-2 and TRBJ1-2; D is uncertain. Trimming stripped 5 bases from V and 4 bases from J, with 23 bases between. Germline V lookup: CDR1 SGHTA, CDR2 FQGNSA. The CDR3 has 17 amino acids. The CDR3, as DNA: TGTGCCAGCAGCATTACAAGCAGAGACGGAAAGACCTATGGCTACACCTTC. Translated, it gives CASSITSRDGKTYGYTF.

Details on this clonotype: Since a much larger clone is just one base distant, this may be a read error. The chain combines TRBV7-9 with TRBJ1-6, with D uncertain. The germline gives CDR1 SEHNR, CDR2 FQNEAQ (reference sequence). The CDR3 totals 15 residues. The CDR3 region has the DNA TGTGCCAGCAGCTTATTTGCCGGGGTAGTCTCACCCCCCCACTTT. Its translation is CASSLFAGVVSPPHF. The whole variable domain, filled in from reference TRBV7-9 and TRBJ1-6, reads DTGVSQNPRHKITKRGQNVTFRCDPISEHNRLYWYRQTLGQGPEFLTYFQNEAQLEKSRLLSDRFSAERPKGSFSTLEIQRTEQGDSAMYLCASSLFAGVVSPPHFGNGTRLTVT.

This clonotype was picked up many times. The chain links TRBV5-6 to TRBJ2-2; D gene unclear. In germline, CDR1 is SGHDT, CDR2 YYEEEE. Trimming stripped 0 bases from V and 5 bases from J, with 11 bases between. This CDR3 has 15 residues. CDR3 loop: CASSLGGQITGELFF. The CDR3 DNA follows: TGTGCCAGCAGCTTGGGAGGTCAGATAACCGGGGAGCTGTTTTTT.

Ten or more counts support this clonotype. The chain has TRBV7-2 and TRBJ1-4, with TRBD1 matching over 7 bases. With V trimmed by 5 bases and J by 7 bases, 10 bases remained unmatched. The CDR3 has 15 residues. Germline CDR1 is SGHTA and CDR2 is FQGNSA. Here the CDR3 DNA reads TGTGCCAGCAGCACCCGGACAGGTGGGGTTGAAAAACTGTTTTTT. Translation gives CASSTRTGGVEKLFF. Full variable domain (rest looked up from reference TRBV7-2 and TRBJ1-4): GAGVSQSPSNKVTEKGKDVELRCDPISGHTALYWYRQSLGQGLEFLIYFQGNSAPDKSGLPSDRFSAERTGGSVSTLTIQRTQQEDSAVYLCASSTRTGGVEKLFFGSGTQLSVL.

The chain couples TRBV6-2 or TRBV6-3 to TRBJ2-6, with D hard to call. This CDR3 is built from 14 residues. Germline lookup yields CDR1 MNHEY and CDR2 SVGEGT. Trimming took off 7 bases at V and 2 bases at J, with 9 bases between the two ends. The CDR3 reads CASIFSPGANVLTF. CDR3 DNA: TGTGCCAGCATCTTCTCACCTGGGGCCAACGTCCTGACTTTC.

This clonotype was detected many times. V is TRBV12-5 and J is TRBJ1-2; TRBD1 might be the D (5 bases). The CDR3 has 17 amino acids. V was pared by 5 bases and J by 4 bases, with 23 bases between. Germline lookup yields CDR1 LGHNT and CDR2 FRNRAP. The CDR3: CASGGAALQGKTYGYTF. CDR3 in DNA: TGTGCTAGTGGTGGAGCTGCTTTGCAGGGAAAGACCTATGGCTACACCTTC.

Turning to this clonotype: This may come from a read error, since a much larger clone is one base off. This chain joins TRBV4-3 and TRBJ2-1; 7 bases agree with TRBD2. Germline values: CDR1 LGHNA, CDR2 YSLEER. The CDR3 is 18 amino acids. V lost 7 bases and J lost 3; bases outside the gene matches: 18. CDR3 region: CASNAQNLGLVRYNEQFF. The CDR3 coding sequence is TGCGCCAGCAACGCACAAAACCTCGGACTAGTCCGCTACAATGAGCAGTTCTTC.

As concerns this clonotype: Since a much larger clone is just one base distant, this may be a read error. This chain links TRBV6-8 with TRBJ2-5, with 7 bases that match TRBD2. The germline V gene encodes CDR1 MNHGY and CDR2 SAAAGT. This CDR3 spans 13 amino acids. The CDR3 is CASSKTRRETQNF. CDR3 DNA sequence: TGTGCCAGCAGTAAGACCAGGCGGGAGACCCAGAACTTC.

Remarks on this clonotype: A read error may be the cause here, since a much bigger clone is one base away. The CDR3 DNA reads TGTGCCAGCAGCTCCGCCAGGGACTATGGCTACACCTTC. Protein: CASSSARDYGYTF. V and J are TRBV6-2 or TRBV6-3 and TRBJ1-2; tentatively, D is TRBD1 (5 bases). CDR1 and CDR2 (germline): MNHEY, SVGEGT. The CDR3 runs to 13 residues. V was trimmed by 6 bases and J by 3 bases, leaving 11 bases between them.

A few counts support this clonotype. The chain is built from TRBV30 and TRBJ2-3, with TRBD2 identical over 9 bases. Per germline, CDR1 GTSNPN and CDR2 SVGIG (reference sequence). This CDR3 is built from 13 residues. V lost 4 bases and J lost 3; bases outside the gene matches: 2. The CDR3 nucleotides are TGTGCCTGGACTAGCGGGAATACAGATACGCAGTATTTT. Protein sequence: CAWTSGNTDTQYF.

Regarding this clonotype: This sequence may be a read error, since a much larger clone differs from it by one base. V usage is TRBV9 and J usage is TRBJ1-4, with D possibly TRBD1 on 6 matching bases. Germline lookup yields CDR1 SGDLS and CDR2 YYNGEE. Trimming took off 7 bases at V and 4 bases at J, with 17 bases between the two ends. The CDR3 is made up of 15 amino acids. CDR3 nucleotides: TGTGCCAGCGGCAGAGGGGGAGGGCTTAATGAAAAACTGTTTTTT. Its translation: CASGRGGGLNEKLFF.

This clonotype has more than one count but fewer than ten. The rearrangement joins TRBV3-1 to TRBJ1-3; D gene ambiguous. The CDR3 extends over 15 amino acids. CDR1 is LGHDT, CDR2 YNNKEL, per germline (reference sequence). Deletions cut 8 bases from V and 0 bases from J, with 14 bases between. The CDR3 DNA sequence: TGTGCCAGCCAACGGACCTCTAGCTCTGGAAACACCATATATTTT. Its protein is CASQRTSSSGNTIYF.

The rearrangement links TRBV21-1 to TRBJ2-3. TRBV21-1 is a pseudogene locus. The CDR3 is 17 amino acids. The CDR3 reads CASSKSVATVMQDTQYF. In nucleotides, the CDR3 is TGTGCCAGCAGCAAAAGCGTAGCTACAGTCATGCAAGATACGCAGTATTTT.

This clonotype was picked up many times. The chain links TRBV14 to TRBJ2-2; TRBD1 agrees at 8 bases. The CDR3 is 15 residues long. The V segment lost 6 bases and the J segment 4 bases; nucleotides outside the gene matches: 7. Germline lookup yields CDR1 SGHDN and CDR2 FVKESK. CDR3: CASRPRTGSTGELFF. The CDR3 DNA reads TGTGCCAGCAGACCTCGGACAGGGAGCACCGGGGAGCTGTTTTTT.

This clonotype was detected ten times or more. V gene TRBV30 combines with J gene TRBJ2-4, with a possible D match to TRBD2 (5 bases). Germline V gene data show CDR1 as GTSNPN and CDR2 as SVGIG (reference sequence). Deletions cut 0 bases from V and 6 bases from J, with 9 bases between. The CDR3 loop spans 13 amino acids. In DNA, the CDR3 is TGTGCCTGGAGTGTTGGCGAGGGAAACATTCAGTACTTC. Protein sequence: CAWSVGEGNIQYF.

In this sample, this clonotype turned up many times. The chain is built from TRBV12-3 or TRBV12-4 and TRBJ1-2; possible D gene TRBD1, 5 bases. The CDR3 is 17 amino acids. The V end lost 5 bases, the J end lost 4 bases, and 23 bases lay between the germline ends. In DNA form, the CDR3 reads TGTGCCAGCAGTAGAGCGGACACAGCAGGAAAGACCTATGGCTACACCTTC. Translating gives CASSRADTAGKTYGYTF.

This clonotype was observed at least ten times. The chain joins TRBV11-3 to TRBJ1-6; 8 nucleotides line up with TRBD1. The germline CDR1 and CDR2 sequences are SGHNT and YENEEA. Germline trimming cut 5 bases from V and 6 bases from J; bases unmatched to any gene: 9. The CDR3 has 16 residues. CDR3 residues: CASSPNQGAFNSPLHF. In nucleotides, the CDR3 is TGTGCCAGCAGCCCAAACCAGGGGGCTTTTAATTCACCCCTCCACTTT. The full variable domain, with the rest looked up from reference TRBV11-3 and TRBJ1-6, is EAGVVQSPRYKIIEKKQPVAFWCNPISGHNTLYWYLQNLGQGPELLIRYENEEAVDDSQLPKDRFSAERLKGVDSTLKIQPAELGDSAVYLCASSPNQGAFNSPLHFGNGTRLTVT.

About this clonotype itself: It may be a read error: a sequence one base away is much more abundant. This chain links TRBV27 with TRBJ2-1, with D perhaps TRBD2 (6 bases). The CDR3 is made up of 16 amino acids. Germline V lookup: CDR1 MNHEY, CDR2 SMNVEV (reference sequence). The CDR3 here is CASSSKYFRLENERFF. The CDR3, as DNA: TGTGCCAGCAGCTCCAAATACTTTCGACTAGAGAATGAGCGGTTCTTC.

This clonotype was seen repeatedly, ten times or more. The genes are TRBV28 and TRBJ1-4; TRBD1 agrees at 10 bases. The CDR3 has 16 residues. The junction had 11 bases not matched to a gene; V was cut back by 6 bases and J by 7 bases. CDR1 MDHEN and CDR2 SYDVKM come from the germline V gene. The CDR3 DNA follows: TGTGCCAGCAGGAGGGACAGGGGTTTTGGCCGTGAAAAACTGTTTTTT. This codes for CASRRDRGFGREKLFF.